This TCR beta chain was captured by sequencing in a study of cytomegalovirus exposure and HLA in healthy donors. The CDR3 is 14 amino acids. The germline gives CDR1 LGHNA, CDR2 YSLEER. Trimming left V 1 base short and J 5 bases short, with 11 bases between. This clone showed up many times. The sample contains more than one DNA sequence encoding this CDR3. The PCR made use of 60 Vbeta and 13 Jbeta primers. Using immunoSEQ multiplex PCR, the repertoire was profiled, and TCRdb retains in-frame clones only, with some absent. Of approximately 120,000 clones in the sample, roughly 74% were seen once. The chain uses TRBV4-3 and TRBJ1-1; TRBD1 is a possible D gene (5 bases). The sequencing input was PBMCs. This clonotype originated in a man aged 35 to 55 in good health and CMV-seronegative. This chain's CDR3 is CASSQGGGGTEAFF. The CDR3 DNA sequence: TGCGCCAGCAGCCAAGGCGGGGGGGGGACTGAAGCTTTCTTT.